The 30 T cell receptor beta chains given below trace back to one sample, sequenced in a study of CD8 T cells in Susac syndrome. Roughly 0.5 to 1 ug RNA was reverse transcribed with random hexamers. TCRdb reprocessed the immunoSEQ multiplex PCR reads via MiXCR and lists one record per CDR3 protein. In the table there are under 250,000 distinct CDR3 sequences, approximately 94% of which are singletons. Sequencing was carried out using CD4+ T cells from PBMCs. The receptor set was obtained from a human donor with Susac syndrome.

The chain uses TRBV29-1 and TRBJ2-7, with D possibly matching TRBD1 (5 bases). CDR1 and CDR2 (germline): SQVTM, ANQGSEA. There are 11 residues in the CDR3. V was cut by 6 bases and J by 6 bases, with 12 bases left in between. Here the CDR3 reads CSVGIGAEQYF. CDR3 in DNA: TGCAGCGTGGGGATAGGGGCCGAGCAGTACTTC.

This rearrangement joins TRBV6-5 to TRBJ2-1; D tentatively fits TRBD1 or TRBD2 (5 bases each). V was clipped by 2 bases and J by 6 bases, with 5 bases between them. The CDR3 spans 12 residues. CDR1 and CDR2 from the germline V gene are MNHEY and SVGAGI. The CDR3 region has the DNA TGTGCCAGCAGTTACGGGGGCAATGAGCAGTTCTTC. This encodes CASSYGGNEQFF.

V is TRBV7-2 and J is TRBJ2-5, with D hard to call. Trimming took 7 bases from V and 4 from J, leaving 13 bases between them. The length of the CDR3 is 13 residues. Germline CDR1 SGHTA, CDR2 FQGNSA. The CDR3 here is CASINAQLETQYF. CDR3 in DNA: TGTGCCAGCATCAACGCGCAACTAGAGACCCAGTACTTC.

This chain's CDR3 is CASSKATGGNEQYF. The CDR3 coding sequence is TGCGCCAGCAGCAAAGCGACAGGGGGAAACGAGCAGTACTTC. The chain joins TRBV4-3 to TRBJ2-7, with TRBD1 matching over 9 bases. The CDR3 is 14 amino acids. CDR1 is LGHNA and CDR2 is YSLEER in the germline V gene. The J segment lost 5 bases and the V segment lost 5 bases, leaving 7 bases of the junction unmatched.

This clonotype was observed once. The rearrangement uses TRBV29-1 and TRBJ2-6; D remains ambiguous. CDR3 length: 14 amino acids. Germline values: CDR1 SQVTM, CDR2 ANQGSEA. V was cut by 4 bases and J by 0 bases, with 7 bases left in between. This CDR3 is CSVATGSGANVLTF. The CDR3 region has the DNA TGCAGCGTTGCGACGGGCTCTGGGGCCAACGTCCTGACTTTC.

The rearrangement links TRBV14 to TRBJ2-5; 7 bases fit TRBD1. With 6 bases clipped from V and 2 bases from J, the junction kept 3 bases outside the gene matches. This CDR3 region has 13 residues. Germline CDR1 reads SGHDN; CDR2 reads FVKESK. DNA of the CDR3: TGTGCCAGCAGACAGGGGTGGCAAGAGACCCAGTACTTC. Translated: CASRQGWQETQYF.

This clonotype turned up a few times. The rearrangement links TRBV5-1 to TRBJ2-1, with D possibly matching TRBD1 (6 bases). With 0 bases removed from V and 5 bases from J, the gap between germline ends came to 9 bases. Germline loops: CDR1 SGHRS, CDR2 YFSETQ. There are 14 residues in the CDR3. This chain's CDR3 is CASSLVPGDNEQFF. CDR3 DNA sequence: TGCGCCAGCAGCTTGGTACCAGGGGACAATGAGCAGTTCTTC.

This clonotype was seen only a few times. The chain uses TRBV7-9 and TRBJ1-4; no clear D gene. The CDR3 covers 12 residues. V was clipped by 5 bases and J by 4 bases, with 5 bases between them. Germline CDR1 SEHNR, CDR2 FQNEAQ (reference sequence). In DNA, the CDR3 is TGTGCCAGCAGCCCGGGTAATGAAAAACTGTTTTTT. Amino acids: CASSPGNEKLFF.

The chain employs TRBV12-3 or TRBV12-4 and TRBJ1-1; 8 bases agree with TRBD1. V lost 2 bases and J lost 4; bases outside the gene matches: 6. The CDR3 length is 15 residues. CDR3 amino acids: CASSLRDRGGTEAFF. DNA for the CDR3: TGTGCCAGCAGTTTACGAGACAGGGGCGGCACTGAAGCTTTCTTT.

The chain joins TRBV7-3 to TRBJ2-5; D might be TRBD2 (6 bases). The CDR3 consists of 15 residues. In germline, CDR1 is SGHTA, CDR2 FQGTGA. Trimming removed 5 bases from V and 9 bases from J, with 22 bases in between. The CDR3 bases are TGTGCCAGCAGCCCAACCCGGGACTCCATGGGGGCCCAGTACTTC. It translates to CASSPTRDSMGAQYF.

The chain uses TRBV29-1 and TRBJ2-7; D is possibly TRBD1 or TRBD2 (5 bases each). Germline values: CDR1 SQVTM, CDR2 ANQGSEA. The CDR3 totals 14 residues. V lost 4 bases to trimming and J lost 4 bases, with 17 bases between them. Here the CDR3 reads CSVVQEAGSYEQYF. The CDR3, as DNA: TGCAGCGTTGTACAGGAGGCAGGGTCGTACGAGCAGTACTTC.

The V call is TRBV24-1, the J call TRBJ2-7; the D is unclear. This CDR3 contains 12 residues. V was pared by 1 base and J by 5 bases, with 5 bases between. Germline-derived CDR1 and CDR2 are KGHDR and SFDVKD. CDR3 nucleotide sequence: TGTGCCACCAGTGATTTCAAGAACGAGCAGTACTTC. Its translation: CATSDFKNEQYF.

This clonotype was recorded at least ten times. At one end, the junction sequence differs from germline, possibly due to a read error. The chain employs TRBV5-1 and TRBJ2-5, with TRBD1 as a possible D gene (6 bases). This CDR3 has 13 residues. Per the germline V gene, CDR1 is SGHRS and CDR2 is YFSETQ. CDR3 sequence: CASSPDSQETQYF. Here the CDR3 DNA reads TGTGCCAGCAGCCCGGACAGCCAAGAGACCCAGTACTTC.

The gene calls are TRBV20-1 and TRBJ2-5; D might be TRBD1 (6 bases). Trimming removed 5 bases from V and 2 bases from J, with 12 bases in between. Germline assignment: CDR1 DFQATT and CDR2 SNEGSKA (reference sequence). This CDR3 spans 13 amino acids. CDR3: CSAAWTVQETQYF. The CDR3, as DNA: TGCAGTGCTGCCTGGACAGTTCAAGAGACCCAGTACTTC.

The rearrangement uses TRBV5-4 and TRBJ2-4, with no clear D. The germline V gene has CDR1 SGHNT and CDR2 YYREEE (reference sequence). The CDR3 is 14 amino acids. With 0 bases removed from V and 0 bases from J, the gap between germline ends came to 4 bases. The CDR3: CASSLELAKNIQYF. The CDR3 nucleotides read TGTGCCAGCAGCTTGGAATTAGCCAAAAACATTCAGTACTTC.

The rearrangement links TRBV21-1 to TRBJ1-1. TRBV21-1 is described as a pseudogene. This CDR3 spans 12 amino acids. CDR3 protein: CASSKARDEAFF. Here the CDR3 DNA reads TGTGCCAGCAGCAAAGCGAGGGATGAAGCTTTCTTT.

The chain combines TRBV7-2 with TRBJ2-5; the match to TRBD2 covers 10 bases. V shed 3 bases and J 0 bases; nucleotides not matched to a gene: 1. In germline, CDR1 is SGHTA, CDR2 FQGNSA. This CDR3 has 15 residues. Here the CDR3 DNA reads TGTGCCAGCAGCTTTAGCGGGGGGTACCAAGAGACCCAGTACTTC. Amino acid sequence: CASSFSGGYQETQYF. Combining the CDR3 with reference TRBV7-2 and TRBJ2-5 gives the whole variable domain GAGVSQSPSNKVTEKGKDVELRCDPISGHTALYWYRQSLGQGLEFLIYFQGNSAPDKSGLPSDRFSAERTGGSVSTLTIQRTQQEDSAVYLCASSFSGGYQETQYFGPGTRLLVL.

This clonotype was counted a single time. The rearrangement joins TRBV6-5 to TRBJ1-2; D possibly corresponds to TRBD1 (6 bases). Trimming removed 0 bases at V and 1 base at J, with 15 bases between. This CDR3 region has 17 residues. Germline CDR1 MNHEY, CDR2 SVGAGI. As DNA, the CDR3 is TGTGCCAGCAGTTACTCATCCGGGACAAGGAGTAACTATGGCTACACCTTC. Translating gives CASSYSSGTRSNYGYTF.

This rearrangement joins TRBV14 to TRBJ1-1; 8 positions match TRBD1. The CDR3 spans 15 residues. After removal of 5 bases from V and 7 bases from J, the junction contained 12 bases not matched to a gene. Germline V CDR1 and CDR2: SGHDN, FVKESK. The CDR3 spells CASSYGQGRLIEAFF. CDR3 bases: TGTGCCAGCAGCTATGGACAGGGACGGCTTATTGAAGCTTTCTTT. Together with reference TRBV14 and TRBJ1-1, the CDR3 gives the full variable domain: EAGVTQFPSHSVIEKGQTVTLRCDPISGHDNLYWYRRVMGKEIKFLLHFVKESKQDESGMPNNRFLAERTGGTYSTLKVQPAELEDSGVYFCASSYGQGRLIEAFFGQGTRLTVV.

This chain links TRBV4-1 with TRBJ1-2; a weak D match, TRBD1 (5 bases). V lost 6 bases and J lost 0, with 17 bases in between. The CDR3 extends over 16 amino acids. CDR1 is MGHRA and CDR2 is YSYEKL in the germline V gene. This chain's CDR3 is CASSSSGGTANYGYTF. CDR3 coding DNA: TGCGCCAGCAGTTCTTCCGGTGGGACGGCTAACTATGGCTACACCTTC.

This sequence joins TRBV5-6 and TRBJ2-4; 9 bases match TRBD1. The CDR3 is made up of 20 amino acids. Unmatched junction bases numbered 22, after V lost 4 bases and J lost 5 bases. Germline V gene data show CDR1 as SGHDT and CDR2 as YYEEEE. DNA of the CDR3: TGTGCCAGCAGCCCCACCTCCAGGGACCGGGACAGGGTAGTCGAAAACATTCAGTACTTC. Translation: CASSPTSRDRDRVVENIQYF.

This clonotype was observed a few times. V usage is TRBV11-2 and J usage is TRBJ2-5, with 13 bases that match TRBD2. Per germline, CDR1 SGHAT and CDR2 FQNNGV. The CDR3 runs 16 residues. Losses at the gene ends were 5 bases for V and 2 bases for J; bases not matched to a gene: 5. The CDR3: CASSPGLAGTQETQYF. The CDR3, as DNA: TGTGCCAGCAGCCCGGGACTAGCGGGGACACAAGAGACCCAGTACTTC.

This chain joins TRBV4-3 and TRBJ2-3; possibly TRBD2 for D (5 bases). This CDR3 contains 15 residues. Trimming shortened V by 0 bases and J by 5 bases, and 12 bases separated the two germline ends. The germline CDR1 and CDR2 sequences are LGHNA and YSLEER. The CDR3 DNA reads TGCGCCAGCAGCCAAGATGTCCTAGCCGTAGATACGCAGTATTTT. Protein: CASSQDVLAVDTQYF.

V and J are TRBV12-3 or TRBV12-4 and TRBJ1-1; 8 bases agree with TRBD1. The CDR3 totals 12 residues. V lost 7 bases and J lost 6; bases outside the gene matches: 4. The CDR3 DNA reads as TGTGCCAGCACCTGGGACAGGTCTGAAGCTTTCTTT. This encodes CASTWDRSEAFF.

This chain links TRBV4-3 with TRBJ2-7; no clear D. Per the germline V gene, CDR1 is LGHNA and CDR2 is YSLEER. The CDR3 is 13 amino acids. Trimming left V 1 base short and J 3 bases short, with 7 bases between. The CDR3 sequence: CASSQVQSYEQYF. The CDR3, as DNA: TGCGCCAGCAGCCAAGTTCAGAGCTACGAGCAGTACTTC.

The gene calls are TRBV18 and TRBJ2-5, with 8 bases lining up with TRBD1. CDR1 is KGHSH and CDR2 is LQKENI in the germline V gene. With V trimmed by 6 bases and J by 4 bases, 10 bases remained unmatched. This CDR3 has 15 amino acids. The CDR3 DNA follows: TGTGCCAGCTCCGCGACAGGGGATGTTTTAGAGACCCAGTACTTC. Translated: CASSATGDVLETQYF.

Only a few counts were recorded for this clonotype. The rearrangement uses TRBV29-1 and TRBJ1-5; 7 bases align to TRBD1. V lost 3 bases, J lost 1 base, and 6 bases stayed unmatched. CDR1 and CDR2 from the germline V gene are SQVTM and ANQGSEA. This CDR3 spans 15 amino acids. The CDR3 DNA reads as TGCAGCGTTGAGTTAACAGGGGAGAGCAATCAGCCCCAGCATTTT. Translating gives CSVELTGESNQPQHF. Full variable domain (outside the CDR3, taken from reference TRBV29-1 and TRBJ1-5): SAVISQKPSRDICQRGTSLTIQCQVDSQVTMMFWYRQQPGQSLTLIATANQGSEATYESGFVIDKFPISRPNLTFSTLTVSNMSPEDSSIYLCSVELTGESNQPQHFGDGTRLSIL.

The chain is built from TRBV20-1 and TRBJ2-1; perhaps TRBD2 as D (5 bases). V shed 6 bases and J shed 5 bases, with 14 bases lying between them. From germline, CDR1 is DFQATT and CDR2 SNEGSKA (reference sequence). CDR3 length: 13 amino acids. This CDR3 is CSASALRDNEQFF. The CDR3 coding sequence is TGCAGTGCCTCGGCCTTGAGGGACAATGAGCAGTTCTTC.

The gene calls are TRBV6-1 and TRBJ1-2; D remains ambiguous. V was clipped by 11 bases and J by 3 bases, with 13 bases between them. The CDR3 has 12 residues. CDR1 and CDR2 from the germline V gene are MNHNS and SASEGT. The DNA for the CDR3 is TGTGCCTTACCAGGTCCCTACTATGGCTACACCTTC. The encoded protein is CALPGPYYGYTF.

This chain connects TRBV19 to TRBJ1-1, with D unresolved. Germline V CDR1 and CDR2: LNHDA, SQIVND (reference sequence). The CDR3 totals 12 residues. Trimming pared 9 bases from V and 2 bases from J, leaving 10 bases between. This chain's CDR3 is CASGQINTEAFF. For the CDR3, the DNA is TGTGCCAGCGGGCAGATAAACACTGAAGCTTTCTTT.